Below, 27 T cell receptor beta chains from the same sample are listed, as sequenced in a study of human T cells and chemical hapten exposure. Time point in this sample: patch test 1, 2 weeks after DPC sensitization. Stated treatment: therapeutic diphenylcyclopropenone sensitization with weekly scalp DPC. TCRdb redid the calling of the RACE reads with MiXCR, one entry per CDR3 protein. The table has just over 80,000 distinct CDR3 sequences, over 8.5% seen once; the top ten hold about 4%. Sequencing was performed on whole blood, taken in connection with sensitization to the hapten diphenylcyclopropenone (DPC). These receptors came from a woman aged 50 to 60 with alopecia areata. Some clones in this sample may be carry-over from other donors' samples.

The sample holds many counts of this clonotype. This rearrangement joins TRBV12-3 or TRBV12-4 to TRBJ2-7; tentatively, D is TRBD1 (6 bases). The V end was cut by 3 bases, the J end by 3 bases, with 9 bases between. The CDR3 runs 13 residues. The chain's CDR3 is CASSLEQGYEQYF. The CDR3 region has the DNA TGTGCCAGCAGTTTGGAACAGGGCTACGAGCAGTACTTC.

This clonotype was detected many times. CDR3 nucleotide sequence: TGTGCCAGCAGCTCCACTACTAGCGGGAGGGTCCATGAGCAGTTCTTC. Translating it yields CASSSTTSGRVHEQFF. The rearrangement links TRBV7-9 to TRBJ2-1; 13 nucleotides match TRBD2. Per germline, CDR1 SEHNR and CDR2 FQNEAQ (reference sequence). The CDR3 extends over 16 amino acids. The V gene end was trimmed by 4 bases and the J gene end by 8 bases; junction bases not matched to a gene: 8.

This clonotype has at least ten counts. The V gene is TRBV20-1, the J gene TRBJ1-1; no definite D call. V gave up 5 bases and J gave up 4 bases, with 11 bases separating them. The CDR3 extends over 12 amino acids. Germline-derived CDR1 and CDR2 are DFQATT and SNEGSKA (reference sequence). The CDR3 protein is CSAPSQTTEAFF. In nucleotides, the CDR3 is TGCAGTGCTCCGAGTCAGACCACTGAAGCTTTCTTT.

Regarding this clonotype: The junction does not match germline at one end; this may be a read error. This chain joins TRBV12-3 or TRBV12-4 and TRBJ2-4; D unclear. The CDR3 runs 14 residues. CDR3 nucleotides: TGTGCCAGCAGTCACGACACGAACAAAAATATTCAGTACTTC. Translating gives CASSHDTNKNIQYF.

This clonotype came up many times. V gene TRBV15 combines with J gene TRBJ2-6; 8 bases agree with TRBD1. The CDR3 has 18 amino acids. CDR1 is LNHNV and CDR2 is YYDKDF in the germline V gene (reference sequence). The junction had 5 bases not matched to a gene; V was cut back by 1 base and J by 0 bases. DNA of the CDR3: TGTGCCACCAGCAGAGGAGACAGGGGTAACTCTGGGGCCAACGTCCTGACTTTC. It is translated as CATSRGDRGNSGANVLTF. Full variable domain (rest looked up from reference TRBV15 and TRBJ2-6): DAMVIQNPRYQVTQFGKPVTLSCSQTLNHNVMYWYQQKSSQAPKLLFHYYDKDFNNEADTPDNFQSRRPNTSFCFLDIRSPGLGDTAMYLCATSRGDRGNSGANVLTFGAGSRLTVL.

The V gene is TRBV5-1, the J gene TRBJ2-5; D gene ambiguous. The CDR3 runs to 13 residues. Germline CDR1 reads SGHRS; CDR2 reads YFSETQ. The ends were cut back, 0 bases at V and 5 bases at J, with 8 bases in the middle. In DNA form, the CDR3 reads TGCGCCAGCAGCTTGGAGTTCAGGGAGACCCAGTACTTC. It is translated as CASSLEFRETQYF.

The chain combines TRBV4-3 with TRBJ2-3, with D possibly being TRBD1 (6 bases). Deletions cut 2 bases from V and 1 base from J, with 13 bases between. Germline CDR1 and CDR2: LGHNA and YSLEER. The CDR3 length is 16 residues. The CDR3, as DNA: TGCGCCAGCAGCCAAAGCCAGGGGCGAGGCACAGATACGCAGTATTTT. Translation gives CASSQSQGRGTDTQYF.

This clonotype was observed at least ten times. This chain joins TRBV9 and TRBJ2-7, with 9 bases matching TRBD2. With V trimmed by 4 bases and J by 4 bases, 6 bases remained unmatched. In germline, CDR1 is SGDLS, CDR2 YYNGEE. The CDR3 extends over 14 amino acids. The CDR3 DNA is TGTGCCAGCAGCCCCAGCGGGGGGATTTACGAGCAGTACTTC. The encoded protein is CASSPSGGIYEQYF.

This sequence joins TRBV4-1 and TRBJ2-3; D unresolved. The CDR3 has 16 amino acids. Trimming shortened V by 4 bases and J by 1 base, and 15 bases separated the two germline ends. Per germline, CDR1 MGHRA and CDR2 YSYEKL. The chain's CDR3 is CASSRKHSPGTDTQYF. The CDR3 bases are TGCGCCAGCAGCCGGAAACACTCCCCTGGCACAGATACGCAGTATTTT.

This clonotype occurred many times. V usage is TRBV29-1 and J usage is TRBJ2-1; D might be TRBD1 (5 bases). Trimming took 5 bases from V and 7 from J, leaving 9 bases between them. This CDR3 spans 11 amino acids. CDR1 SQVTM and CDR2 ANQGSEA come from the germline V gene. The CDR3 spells CSVLPGNEQFF. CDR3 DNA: TGCAGCGTTTTGCCAGGGAATGAGCAGTTCTTC.

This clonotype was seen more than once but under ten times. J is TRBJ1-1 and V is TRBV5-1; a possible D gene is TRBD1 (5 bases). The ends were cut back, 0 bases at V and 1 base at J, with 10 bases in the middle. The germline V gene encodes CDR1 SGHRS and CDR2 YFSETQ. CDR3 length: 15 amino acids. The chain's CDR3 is CASSLAGAGNTEAFF. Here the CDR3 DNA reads TGCGCCAGCAGCTTGGCCGGGGCGGGGAACACTGAAGCTTTCTTT. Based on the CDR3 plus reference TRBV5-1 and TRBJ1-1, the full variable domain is KAGVTQTPRYLIKTRGQQVTLSCSPISGHRSVSWYQQTPGQGLQFLFEYFSETQRNKGNFPGRFSGRQFSNSRSEMNVSTLELGDSALYLCASSLAGAGNTEAFFGQGTRLTVV.

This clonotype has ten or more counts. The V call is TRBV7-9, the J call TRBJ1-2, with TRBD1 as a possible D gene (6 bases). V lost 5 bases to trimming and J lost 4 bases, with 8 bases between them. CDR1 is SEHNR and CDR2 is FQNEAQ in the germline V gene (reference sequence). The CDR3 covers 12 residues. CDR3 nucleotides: TGTGCCAGCAGCCCACAGGGCTATGGCTACACCTTC. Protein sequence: CASSPQGYGYTF. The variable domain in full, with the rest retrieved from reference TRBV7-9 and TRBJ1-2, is DTGVSQNPRHKITKRGQNVTFRCDPISEHNRLYWYRQTLGQGPEFLTYFQNEAQLEKSRLLSDRFSAERPKGSFSTLEIQRTEQGDSAMYLCASSPQGYGYTFGSGTRLTVV.

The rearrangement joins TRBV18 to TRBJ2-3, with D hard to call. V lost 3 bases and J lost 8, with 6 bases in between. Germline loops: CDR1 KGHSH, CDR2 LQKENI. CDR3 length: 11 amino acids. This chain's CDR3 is CASSPTGTQYF. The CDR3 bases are TGTGCCAGCTCACCTACGGGTACGCAGTATTTT.

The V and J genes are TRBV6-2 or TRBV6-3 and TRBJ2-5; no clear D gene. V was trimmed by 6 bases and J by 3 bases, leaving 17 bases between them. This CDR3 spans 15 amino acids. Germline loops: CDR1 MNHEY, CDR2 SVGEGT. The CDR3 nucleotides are TGTGCCAGCAGGCTCAACGGGTATGTGGAAGAGACCCAGTACTTC. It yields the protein CASRLNGYVEETQYF.

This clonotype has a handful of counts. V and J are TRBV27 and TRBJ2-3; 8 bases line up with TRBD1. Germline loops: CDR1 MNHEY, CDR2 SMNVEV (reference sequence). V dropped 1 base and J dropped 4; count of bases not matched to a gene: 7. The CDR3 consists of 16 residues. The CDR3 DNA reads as TGTGCCAGCAGTTTATGGGGGACAGGAGGGGCAGATACGCAGTATTTT. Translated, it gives CASSLWGTGGADTQYF.

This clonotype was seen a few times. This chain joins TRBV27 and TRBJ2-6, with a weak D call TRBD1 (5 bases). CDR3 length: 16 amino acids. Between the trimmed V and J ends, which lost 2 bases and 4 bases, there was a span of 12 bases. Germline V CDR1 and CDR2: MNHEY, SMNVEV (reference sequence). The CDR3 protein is CASSLRQGRGANVLTF. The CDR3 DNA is TGTGCCAGCAGTTTAAGGCAGGGTAGAGGGGCCAACGTCCTGACTTTC.

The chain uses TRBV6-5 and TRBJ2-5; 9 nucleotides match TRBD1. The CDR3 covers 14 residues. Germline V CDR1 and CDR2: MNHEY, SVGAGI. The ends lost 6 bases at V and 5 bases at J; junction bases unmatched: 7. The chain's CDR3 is CASSGQGTGETQYF. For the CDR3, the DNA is TGTGCCAGCAGCGGACAGGGGACTGGGGAGACCCAGTACTTC.

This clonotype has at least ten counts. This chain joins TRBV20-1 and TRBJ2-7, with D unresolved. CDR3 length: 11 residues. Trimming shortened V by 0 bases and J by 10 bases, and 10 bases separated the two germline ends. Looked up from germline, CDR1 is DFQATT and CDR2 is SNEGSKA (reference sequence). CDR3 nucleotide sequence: TGCAGTGCTAGAGACCCCCCAGGCCAGTACTTC. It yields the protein CSARDPPGQYF.

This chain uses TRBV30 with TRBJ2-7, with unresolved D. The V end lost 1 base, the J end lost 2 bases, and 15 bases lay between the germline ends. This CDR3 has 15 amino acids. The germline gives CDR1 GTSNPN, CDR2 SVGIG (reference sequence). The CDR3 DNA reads TGTGCCTGGAGTGCCACTGGGCACCCGCCCTACGAGCAGTACTTC. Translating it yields CAWSATGHPPYEQYF. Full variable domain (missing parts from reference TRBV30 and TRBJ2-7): SQTIHQWPATLVQPVGSPLSLECTVEGTSNPNLYWYRQAAGRGLQLLFYSVGIGQISSEVPQNLSASRPQDRQFILSSKKLLLSDSGFYLCAWSATGHPPYEQYFGPGTRLTVT.

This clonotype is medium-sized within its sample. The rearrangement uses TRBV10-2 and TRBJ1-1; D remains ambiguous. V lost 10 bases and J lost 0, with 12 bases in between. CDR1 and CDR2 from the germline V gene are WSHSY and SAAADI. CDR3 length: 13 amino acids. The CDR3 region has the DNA TGCGCCACCAAAGCAGGCGTGAACACTGAAGCTTTCTTT. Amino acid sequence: CATKAGVNTEAFF.

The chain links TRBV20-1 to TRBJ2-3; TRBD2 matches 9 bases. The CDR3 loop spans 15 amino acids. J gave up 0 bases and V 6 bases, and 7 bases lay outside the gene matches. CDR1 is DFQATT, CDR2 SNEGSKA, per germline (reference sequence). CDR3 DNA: TGCAGTGCAGTACCCACTAGCGGGAGCACAGATACGCAGTATTTT. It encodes CSAVPTSGSTDTQYF.

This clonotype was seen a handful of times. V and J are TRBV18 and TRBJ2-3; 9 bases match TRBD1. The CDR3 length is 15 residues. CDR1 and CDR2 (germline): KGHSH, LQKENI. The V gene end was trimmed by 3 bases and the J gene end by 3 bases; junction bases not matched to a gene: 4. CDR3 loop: CASSPTGQGTDTQYF. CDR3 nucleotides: TGTGCCAGCTCACCTACTGGACAGGGGACAGATACGCAGTATTTT.

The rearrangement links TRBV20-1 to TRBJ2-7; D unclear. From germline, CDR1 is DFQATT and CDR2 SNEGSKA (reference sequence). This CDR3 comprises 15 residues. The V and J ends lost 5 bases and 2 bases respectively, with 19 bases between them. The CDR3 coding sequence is TGCAGTGCTCTATTTCCCCCTTTATCGCCCTACGAGCAGTACTTC. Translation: CSALFPPLSPYEQYF.

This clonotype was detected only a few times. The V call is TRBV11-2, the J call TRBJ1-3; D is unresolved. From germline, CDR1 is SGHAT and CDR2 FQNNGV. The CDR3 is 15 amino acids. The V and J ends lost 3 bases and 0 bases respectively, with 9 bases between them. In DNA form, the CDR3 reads TGTGCCAGCAGCTTTCTCTTCACCTCTGGAAACACCATATATTTT. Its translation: CASSFLFTSGNTIYF.

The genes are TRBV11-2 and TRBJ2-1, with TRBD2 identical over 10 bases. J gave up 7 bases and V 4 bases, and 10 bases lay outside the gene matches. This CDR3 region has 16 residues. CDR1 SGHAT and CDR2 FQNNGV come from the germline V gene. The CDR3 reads CASSSTRAGGGNEQFF. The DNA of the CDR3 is TGTGCCAGCAGCTCAACGAGAGCGGGAGGGGGGAATGAGCAGTTCTTC.

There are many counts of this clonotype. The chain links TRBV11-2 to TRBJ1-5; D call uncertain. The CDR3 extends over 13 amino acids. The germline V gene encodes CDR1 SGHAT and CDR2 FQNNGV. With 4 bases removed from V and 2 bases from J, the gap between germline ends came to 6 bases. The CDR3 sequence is CASSSYGNQPQHF. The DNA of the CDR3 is TGTGCCAGCAGCTCCTATGGCAATCAGCCCCAGCATTTT.

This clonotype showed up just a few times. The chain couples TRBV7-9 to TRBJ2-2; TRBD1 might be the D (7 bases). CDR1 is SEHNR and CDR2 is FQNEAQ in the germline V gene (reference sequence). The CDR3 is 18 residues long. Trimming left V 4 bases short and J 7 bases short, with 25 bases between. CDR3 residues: CASSWAALEGAASGELFF. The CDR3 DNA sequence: TGTGCCAGCAGCTGGGCGGCCCTGGAGGGGGCGGCGAGCGGGGAGCTGTTTTTT.